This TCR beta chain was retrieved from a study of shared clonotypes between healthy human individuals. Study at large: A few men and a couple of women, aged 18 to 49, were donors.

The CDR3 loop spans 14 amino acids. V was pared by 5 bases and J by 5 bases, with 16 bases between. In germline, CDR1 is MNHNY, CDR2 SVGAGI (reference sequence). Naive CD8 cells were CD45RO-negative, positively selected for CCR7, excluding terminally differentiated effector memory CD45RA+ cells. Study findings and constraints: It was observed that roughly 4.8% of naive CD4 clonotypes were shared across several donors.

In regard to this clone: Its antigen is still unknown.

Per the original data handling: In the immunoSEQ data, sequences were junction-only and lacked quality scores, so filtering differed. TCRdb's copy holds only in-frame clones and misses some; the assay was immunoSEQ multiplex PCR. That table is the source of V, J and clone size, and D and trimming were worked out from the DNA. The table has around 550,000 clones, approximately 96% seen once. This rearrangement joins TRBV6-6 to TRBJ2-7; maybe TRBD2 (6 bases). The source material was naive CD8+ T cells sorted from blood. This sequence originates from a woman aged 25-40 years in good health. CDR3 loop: CASSPPGDFDEQYF. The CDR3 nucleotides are TGTGCCAGCAGTCCCCCGGGAGATTTCGACGAGCAGTACTTC.